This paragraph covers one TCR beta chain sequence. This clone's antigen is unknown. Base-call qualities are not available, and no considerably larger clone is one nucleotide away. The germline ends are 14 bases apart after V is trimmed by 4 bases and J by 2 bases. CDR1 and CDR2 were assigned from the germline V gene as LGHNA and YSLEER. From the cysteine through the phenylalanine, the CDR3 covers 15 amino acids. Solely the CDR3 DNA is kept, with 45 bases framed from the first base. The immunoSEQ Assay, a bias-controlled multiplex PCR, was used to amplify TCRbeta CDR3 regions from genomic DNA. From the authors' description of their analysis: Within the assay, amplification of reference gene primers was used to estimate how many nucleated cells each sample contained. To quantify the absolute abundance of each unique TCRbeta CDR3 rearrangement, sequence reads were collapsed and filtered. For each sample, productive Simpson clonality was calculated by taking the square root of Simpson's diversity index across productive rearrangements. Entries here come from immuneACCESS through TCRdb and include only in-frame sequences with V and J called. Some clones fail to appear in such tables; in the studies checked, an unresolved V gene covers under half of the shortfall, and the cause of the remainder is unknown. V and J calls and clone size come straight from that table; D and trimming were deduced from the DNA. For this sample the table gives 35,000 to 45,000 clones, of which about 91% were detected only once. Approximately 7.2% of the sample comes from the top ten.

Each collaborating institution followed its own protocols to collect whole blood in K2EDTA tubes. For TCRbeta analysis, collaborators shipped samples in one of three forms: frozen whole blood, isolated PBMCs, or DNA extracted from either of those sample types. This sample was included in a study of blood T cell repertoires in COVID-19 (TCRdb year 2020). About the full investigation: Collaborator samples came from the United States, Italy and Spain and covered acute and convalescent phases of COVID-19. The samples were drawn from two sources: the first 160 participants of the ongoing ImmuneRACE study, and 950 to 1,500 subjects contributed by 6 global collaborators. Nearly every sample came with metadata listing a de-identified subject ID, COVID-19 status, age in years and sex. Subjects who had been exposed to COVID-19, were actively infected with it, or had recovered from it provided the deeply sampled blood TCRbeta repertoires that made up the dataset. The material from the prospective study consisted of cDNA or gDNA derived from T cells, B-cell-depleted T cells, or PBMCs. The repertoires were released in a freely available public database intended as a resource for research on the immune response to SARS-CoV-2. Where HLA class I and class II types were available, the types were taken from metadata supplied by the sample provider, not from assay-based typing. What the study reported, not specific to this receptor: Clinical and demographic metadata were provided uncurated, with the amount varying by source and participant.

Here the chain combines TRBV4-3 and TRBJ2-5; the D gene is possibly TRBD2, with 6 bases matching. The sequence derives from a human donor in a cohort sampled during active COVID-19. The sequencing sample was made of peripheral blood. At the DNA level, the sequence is TGCGCCAGCAGCCCCAAAAGCGGGCGTCAAGAGACCCAGTACTTC. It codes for CASSPKSGRQETQYF.